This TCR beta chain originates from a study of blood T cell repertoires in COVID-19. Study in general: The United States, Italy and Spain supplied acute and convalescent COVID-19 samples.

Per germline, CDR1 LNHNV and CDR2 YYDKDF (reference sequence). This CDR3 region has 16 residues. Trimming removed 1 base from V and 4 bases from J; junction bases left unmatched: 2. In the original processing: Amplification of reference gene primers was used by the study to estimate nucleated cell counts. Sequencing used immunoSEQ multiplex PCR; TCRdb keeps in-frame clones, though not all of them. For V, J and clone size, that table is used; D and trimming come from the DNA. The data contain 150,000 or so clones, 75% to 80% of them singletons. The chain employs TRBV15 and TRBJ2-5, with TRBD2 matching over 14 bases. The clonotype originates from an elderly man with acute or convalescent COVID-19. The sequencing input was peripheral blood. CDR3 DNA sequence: TGTGCCACCAGCAGAGGGACTAGCGGGGGGCCAGAGACCCAGTACTTC. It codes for CATSRGTSGGPETQYF. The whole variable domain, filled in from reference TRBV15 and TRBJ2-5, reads DAMVIQNPRYQVTQFGKPVTLSCSQTLNHNVMYWYQQKSSQAPKLLFHYYDKDFNNEADTPDNFQSRRPNTSFCFLDIRSPGLGDTAMYLCATSRGTSGGPETQYFGPGTRLLVL.